The present T cell receptor (beta chain) was sequenced within a study of T cell responses to AZD1222 COVID-19 vaccine. The data were produced by immunoSEQ multiplex PCR, yet TCRdb's version contains in-frame clones alone and is incomplete. The sample includes about 150,000 clones, about 91% of them seen just once. The V end lost 8 bases, the J end lost 8 bases, and 18 bases lay between the germline ends. This CDR3 comprises 13 residues. Looked up from germline, CDR1 is LNHDA and CDR2 is SQIVND (reference sequence). The sample was peripheral blood, taken on day 0 of AZD1222 vaccination. This TCR came from an adult in good health. The V gene is TRBV19, the J gene TRBJ1-2, with D maybe TRBD1 (5 bases). The CDR3 is CASSGRGQEGYTF. For the CDR3, the DNA is TGTGCCAGTTCGGGGCGGGGCCAGGAGGGCTACACCTTC.